The 9 T cell receptor beta chains below all came from one sample that was sequenced in a study of T cell responses to AZD1222 COVID-19 vaccine. Method: immunoSEQ multiplex PCR; TCRdb's copy keeps in-frame clones and lacks some. Counted here are 65,000 to 80,000 clones, roughly 90% occurring once; the ten biggest clones make up under 5%. This sample comprised peripheral blood, obtained on day 0 of AZD1222 vaccination. The receptors derive from an adult in good health.

The chain recombines TRBV2 with TRBJ2-7; the match to TRBD1 covers 10 bases. This CDR3 spans 13 amino acids. The germline V gene has CDR1 SNHLY and CDR2 FYNNEI. The trim removed 8 bases at V and 5 bases at J, leaving 6 bases unmatched. CDR3 in DNA: TGTGCCAGCCCCCGGGACAGGGGACACGAGCAGTACTTC. It specifies CASPRDRGHEQYF.

This chain links TRBV27 with TRBJ2-1; the match to TRBD2 covers 9 bases. Germline V gene lookup returns CDR1 MNHEY and CDR2 SMNVEV (reference sequence). The V gene end was trimmed by 2 bases and the J gene end by 6 bases; junction bases not matched to a gene: 5. CDR3 length: 15 residues. The CDR3 loop reads CASSLASGDFNEQFF. CDR3 nucleotide sequence: TGTGCCAGCAGTTTAGCTAGCGGGGATTTCAATGAGCAGTTCTTC.

The chain has TRBV6-5 and TRBJ2-4; D may be TRBD2 (6 bases). Trimming cost V 7 bases and J 5 bases, with 9 bases left between them. This CDR3 has 12 amino acids. CDR1 is MNHEY and CDR2 is SVGAGI in the germline V gene. CDR3 amino acids: CASKAGQNIQYF. For the CDR3, the DNA is TGTGCCAGCAAGGCGGGACAAAACATTCAGTACTTC.

As to this clone: The junction differs from germline at one of its ends, possibly a read error. In DNA, the CDR3 is TGTGCCAGCAGTGAACCCCGGGACAGGAGAGTGTTCGTCTTC. Protein sequence: CASSEPRDRRVFVF. The V call is TRBV2, the J call TRBJ1-2, with 8 bases fitting TRBD1. The CDR3 has 14 amino acids. Germline V lookup: CDR1 SNHLY, CDR2 FYNNEI.

The V gene is TRBV27, the J gene TRBJ1-1, with D possibly TRBD1 on 6 matching bases. Per germline, CDR1 MNHEY and CDR2 SMNVEV (reference sequence). Trimming pared 5 bases from V and 3 bases from J, leaving 16 bases between. The CDR3 spans 15 residues. This CDR3 reads CASSLGGRGDTEAFF. The CDR3 DNA is TGTGCCAGCAGTCTCGGAGGGAGGGGGGACACTGAAGCTTTCTTT.

The chain is built from TRBV10-1 and TRBJ1-3, with D hard to call. Germline CDR1 is WNHNN and CDR2 is SYGVQD (reference sequence). Trimming removed 0 bases from V and 0 bases from J, with 9 bases in between. This CDR3 contains 16 residues. CDR3 loop: CASSESRYNSGNTIYF. The CDR3 nucleotides are TGCGCCAGCAGTGAGTCAAGGTACAACTCTGGAAACACCATATATTTT.

The chain carries TRBV6-2 or TRBV6-3 and TRBJ1-2; D ambiguous. CDR1 is MNHEY, CDR2 SVGEGT, per germline. The ends were cut back, 3 bases at V and 12 bases at J, with 11 bases in the middle. The CDR3 covers 11 residues. In DNA, the CDR3 is TGTGCCAGCAGTTATGGCGGGAATCACACCTTC. It is translated as CASSYGGNHTF.

V usage is TRBV4-1 and J usage is TRBJ1-5, with TRBD1 as a possible D gene (5 bases). The CDR3 spans 18 residues. Trimming removed 0 bases from V and 4 bases from J, with 19 bases in between. Germline loops: CDR1 MGHRA, CDR2 YSYEKL. The CDR3 coding sequence is TGCGCCAGCAGCCAAGATAAGGGTGCCAGGGCTTTTAATCAGCCCCAGCATTTT. This sequence encodes CASSQDKGARAFNQPQHF.

This clone has just a few counts. The rearrangement uses TRBV2 and TRBJ1-4; unclear D gene. The germline CDR1 and CDR2 sequences are SNHLY and FYNNEI. Trimming pared 4 bases from V and 8 bases from J, leaving 14 bases between. The CDR3 is 14 residues long. CDR3 amino acids: CASSGGGQSEKLFF. CDR3 DNA: TGTGCCAGCAGTGGTGGTGGCCAGTCGGAAAAACTGTTTTTT. Complete variable domain (other parts from reference TRBV2 and TRBJ1-4): EPEVTQTPSHQVTQMGQEVILRCVPISNHLYFYWYRQILGQKVEFLVSFYNNEISEKSEIFDDQFSVERPDGSNFTLKIRSTKLEDSAMYFCASSGGGQSEKLFFGSGTQLSVL.